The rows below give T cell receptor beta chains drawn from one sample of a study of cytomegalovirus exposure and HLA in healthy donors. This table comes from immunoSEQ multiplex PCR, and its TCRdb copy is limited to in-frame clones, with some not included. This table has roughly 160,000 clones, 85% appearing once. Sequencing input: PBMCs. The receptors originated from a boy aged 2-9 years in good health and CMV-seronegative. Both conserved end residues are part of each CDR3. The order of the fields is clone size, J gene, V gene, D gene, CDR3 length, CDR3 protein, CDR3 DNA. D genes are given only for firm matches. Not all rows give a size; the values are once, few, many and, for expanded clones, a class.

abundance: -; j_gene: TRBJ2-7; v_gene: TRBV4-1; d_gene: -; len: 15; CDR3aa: CASSQGLEGSYEQYF; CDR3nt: TGCGCCAGCAGCCAAGGGTTGGAGGGGAGCTACGAGCAGTACTTC
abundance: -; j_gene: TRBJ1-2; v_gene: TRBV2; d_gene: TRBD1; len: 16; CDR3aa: CASSDLWDRTPYGYTF; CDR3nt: TGTGCCAGCAGTGACCTATGGGACAGGACCCCCTATGGCTACACCTTC
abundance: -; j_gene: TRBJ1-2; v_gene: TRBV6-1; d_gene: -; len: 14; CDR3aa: CASSAAGNLRGYTF; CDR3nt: TGTGCCAGCAGTGCCGCAGGGAATTTACGCGGCTACACCTTC
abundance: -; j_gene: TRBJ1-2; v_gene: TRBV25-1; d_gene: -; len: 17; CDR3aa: CASSEYNPPDSFYGYTF; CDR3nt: TGTGCCAGCAGTGAATATAACCCCCCGGACAGCTTCTATGGCTACACCTTC
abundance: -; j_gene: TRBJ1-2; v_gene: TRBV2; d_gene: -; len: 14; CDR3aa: CASSVLGGRDGYTF; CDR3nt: TGTGCCAGCTCAGTGCTAGGGGGAAGAGATGGCTACACCTTC
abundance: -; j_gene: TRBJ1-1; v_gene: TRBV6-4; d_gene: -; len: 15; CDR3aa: CAIPVRSTEHTEAFF; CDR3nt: TGTGCCATCCCAGTGCGGTCCACCGAGCACACTGAAGCTTTCTTT
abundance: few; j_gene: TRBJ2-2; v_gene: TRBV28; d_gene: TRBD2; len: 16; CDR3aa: CASSLMAGGPPGELFF; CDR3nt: TGTGCCAGCAGTTTGATGGCGGGGGGGCCTCCCGGGGAGCTGTTTTTT
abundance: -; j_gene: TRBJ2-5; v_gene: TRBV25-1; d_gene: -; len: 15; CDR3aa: CASSAQTDYQETQYF; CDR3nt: TGTGCCAGCAGTGCCCAGACAGACTACCAAGAGACCCAGTACTTC
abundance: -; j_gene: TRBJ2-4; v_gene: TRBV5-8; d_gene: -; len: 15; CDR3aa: CASSFSQTFSYIQYF; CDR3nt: TGTGCCAGCAGCTTCTCACAGACCTTCTCCTACATTCAGTACTTC
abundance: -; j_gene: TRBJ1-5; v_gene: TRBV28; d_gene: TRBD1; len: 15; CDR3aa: CASSPIDRGNQPQHF; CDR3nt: TGTGCCAGCAGTCCGATTGACAGGGGCAATCAGCCCCAGCATTTT
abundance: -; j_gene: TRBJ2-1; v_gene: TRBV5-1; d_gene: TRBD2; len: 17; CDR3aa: CASSTGTSGAQYNEQFF; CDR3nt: TGCGCCAGCAGCACTGGGACTAGCGGGGCCCAATACAATGAGCAGTTCTTC
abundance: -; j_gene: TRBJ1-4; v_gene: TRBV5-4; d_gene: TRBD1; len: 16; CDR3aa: CASSFSGGGANEKLFF; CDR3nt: TGTGCCAGCAGCTTCTCAGGGGGCGGCGCTAATGAAAAACTGTTTTTT
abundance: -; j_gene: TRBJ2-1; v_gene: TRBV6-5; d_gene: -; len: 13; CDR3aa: CASSYGQGNEQFF; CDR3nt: TGTGCCAGCAGTTACGGGCAGGGCAATGAGCAGTTCTTC
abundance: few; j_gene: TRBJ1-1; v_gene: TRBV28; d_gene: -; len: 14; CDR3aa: CASSPMEGDTEAFF; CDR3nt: TGTGCCAGCAGCCCAATGGAGGGAGACACTGAAGCTTTCTTT
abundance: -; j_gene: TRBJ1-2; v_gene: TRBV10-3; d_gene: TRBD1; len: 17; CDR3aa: CAISESIRTGGGYGYTF; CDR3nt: TGTGCCATCAGTGAGTCGATAAGGACAGGGGGCGGTTATGGCTACACCTTC
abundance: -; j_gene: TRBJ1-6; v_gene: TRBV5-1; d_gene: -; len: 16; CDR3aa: CASSLIGTGDNSPLHF; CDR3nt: TGCGCCAGCAGCCTCATCGGGACGGGAGATAATTCACCCCTCCACTTT
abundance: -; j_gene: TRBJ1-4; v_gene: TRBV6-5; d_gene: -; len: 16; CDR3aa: CASSSWEEGPGEKLFF; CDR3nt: TGTGCCAGCAGTTCCTGGGAGGAGGGGCCAGGCGAAAAACTGTTTTTT
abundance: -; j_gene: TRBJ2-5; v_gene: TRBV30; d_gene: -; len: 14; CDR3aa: CAWSVGVPMETQYF; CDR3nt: TGTGCCTGGAGTGTAGGGGTGCCGATGGAGACCCAGTACTTC
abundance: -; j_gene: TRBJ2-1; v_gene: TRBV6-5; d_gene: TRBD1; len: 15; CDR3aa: CASRMAGGTYNEQFF; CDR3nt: TGTGCCAGCAGGATGGCAGGGGGAACCTACAATGAGCAGTTCTTC
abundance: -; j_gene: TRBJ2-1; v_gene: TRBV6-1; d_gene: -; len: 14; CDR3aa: CASSELFRVNEQFF; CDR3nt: TGTGCCAGCAGTGAGTTATTCAGGGTCAATGAGCAGTTCTTC
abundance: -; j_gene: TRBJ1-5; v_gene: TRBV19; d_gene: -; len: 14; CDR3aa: CASSNRDSNQPQHF; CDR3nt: TGTGCCAGTAGTAACAGGGATAGCAATCAGCCCCAGCATTTT
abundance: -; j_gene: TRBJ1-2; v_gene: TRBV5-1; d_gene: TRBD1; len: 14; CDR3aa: CASSLGGSNYGYTF; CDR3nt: TGCGCCAGCAGCTTAGGGGGCTCGAACTATGGCTACACCTTC
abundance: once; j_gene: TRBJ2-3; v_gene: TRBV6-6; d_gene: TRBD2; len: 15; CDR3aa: CASRAGLAGTDTQYF; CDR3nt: TGTGCCAGCAGAGCCGGACTAGCGGGGACAGATACGCAGTATTTT
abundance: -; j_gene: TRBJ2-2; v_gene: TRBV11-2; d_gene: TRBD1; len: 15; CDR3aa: CASSLAGDSAGELFF; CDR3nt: TGTGCCAGCAGCTTAGCTGGGGACAGCGCCGGGGAGCTGTTTTTT
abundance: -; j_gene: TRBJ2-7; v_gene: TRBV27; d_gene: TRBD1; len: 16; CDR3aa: CASSLSGQGAPYEQYF; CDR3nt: TGTGCCAGCAGTTTATCGGGACAGGGGGCGCCTTACGAGCAGTACTTC
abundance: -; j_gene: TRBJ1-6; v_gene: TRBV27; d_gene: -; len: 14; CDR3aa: CASSSVQVNSPLHF; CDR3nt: TGTGCCAGCAGTTCCGTACAGGTTAATTCACCCCTCCACTTT
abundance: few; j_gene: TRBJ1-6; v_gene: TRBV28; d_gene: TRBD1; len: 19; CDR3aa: CASSPWDRGRVIYNSPLHF; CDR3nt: TGTGCCAGCAGTCCCTGGGACAGGGGGCGCGTAATCTATAATTCACCCCTCCACTTT
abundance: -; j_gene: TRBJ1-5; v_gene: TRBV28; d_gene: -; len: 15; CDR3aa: CASSLFQGSNQPQHF; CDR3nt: TGTGCCAGCAGTTTATTCCAGGGGAGCAATCAGCCCCAGCATTTT
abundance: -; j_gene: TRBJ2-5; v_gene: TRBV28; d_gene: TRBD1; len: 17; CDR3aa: CASSLSVQGLGEETQYF; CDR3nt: TGTGCCAGCAGTTTGAGCGTACAGGGGTTAGGGGAAGAGACCCAGTACTTC
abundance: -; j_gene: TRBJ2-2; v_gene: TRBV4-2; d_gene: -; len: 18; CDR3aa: CASSQDLGTALNTGELFF; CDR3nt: TGTGCCAGCAGCCAAGATCTTGGCACAGCATTGAACACCGGGGAGCTGTTTTTT
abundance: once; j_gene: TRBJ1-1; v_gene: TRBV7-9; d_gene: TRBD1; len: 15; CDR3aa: CASSADRGWGVGAFF; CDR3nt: TGTGCCAGCAGCGCTGACAGGGGTTGGGGTGTGGGAGCTTTCTTT
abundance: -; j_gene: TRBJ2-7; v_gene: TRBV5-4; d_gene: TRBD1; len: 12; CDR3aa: CASSRDSYEQYF; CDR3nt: TGTGCCAGCAGCAGGGACAGCTACGAGCAGTACTTC
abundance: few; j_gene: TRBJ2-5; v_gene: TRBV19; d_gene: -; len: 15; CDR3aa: CASSIVGTERETQYF; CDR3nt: TGTGCCAGTAGTATAGTTGGGACTGAGAGGGAGACCCAGTACTTC
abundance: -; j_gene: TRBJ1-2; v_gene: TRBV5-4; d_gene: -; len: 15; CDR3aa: CASSLEGGAAEGYTF; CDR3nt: TGTGCCAGCAGCTTGGAGGGGGGGGCGGCTGAGGGCTACACCTTC
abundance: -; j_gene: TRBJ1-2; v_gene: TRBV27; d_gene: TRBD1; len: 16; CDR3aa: CASLGGTGRNGYGYTF; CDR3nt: TGTGCCAGCTTGGGCGGGACAGGCCGTAACGGCTATGGCTACACCTTC
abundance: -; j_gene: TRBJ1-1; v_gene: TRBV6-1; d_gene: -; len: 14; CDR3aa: CASSERRLNTEAFF; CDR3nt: TGTGCCAGCAGTGAAAGGCGGCTCAACACTGAAGCTTTCTTT
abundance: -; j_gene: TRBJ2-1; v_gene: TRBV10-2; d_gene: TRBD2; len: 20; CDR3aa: CASASPGKAGLAGSYNEQFF; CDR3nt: TGCGCCAGCGCCTCGCCGGGGAAGGCCGGACTAGCCGGCTCCTACAATGAGCAGTTCTTC
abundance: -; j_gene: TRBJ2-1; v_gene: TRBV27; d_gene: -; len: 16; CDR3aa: CASSFLAASSYNEQFF; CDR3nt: TGTGCCAGCAGTTTCTTAGCGGCATCCTCCTACAATGAGCAGTTCTTC
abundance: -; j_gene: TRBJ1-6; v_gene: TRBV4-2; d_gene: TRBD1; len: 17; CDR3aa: CASSQDPTGGMDSPLHF; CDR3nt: TGTGCCAGCAGCCAAGATCCGACAGGGGGCATGGATTCACCCCTCCACTTT
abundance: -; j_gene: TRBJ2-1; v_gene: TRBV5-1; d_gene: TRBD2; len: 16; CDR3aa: CASSSLAGLRLGEQFF; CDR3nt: TGCGCCAGCAGCTCGTTAGCGGGACTAAGACTCGGTGAGCAGTTCTTC
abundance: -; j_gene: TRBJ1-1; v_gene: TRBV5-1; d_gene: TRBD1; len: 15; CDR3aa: CASSFSGTGGIEAFF; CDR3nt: TGCGCCAGCAGCTTCTCCGGGACAGGGGGGATTGAAGCTTTCTTT
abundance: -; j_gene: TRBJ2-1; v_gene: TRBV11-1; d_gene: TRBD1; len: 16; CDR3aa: CASSPGGTGVHNEQFF; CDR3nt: TGTGCCAGCAGCCCTGGAGGGACAGGGGTCCACAATGAGCAGTTCTTC
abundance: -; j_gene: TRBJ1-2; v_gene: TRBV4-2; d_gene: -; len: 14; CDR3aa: CASSRGTVDYGYTF; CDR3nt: TGTGCCAGCAGCCGGGGGACTGTTGACTATGGCTACACCTTC
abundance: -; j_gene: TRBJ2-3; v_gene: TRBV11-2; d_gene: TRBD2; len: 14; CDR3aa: CASSQTSGGPGRYF; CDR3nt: TGTGCCAGCAGTCAAACTAGCGGGGGGCCGGGCCGGTATTTT
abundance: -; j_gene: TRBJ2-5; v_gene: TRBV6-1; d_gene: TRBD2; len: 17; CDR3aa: CASSEALIAGRQETQYF; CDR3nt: TGTGCCAGCAGTGAAGCCCTAATAGCGGGGAGGCAAGAGACCCAGTACTTC
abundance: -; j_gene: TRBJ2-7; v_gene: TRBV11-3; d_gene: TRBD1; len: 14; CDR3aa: CASSHKGQGYEQYF; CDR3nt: TGTGCCAGCAGCCATAAGGGACAGGGTTACGAGCAGTACTTC